These 25 T cell receptor beta chains came from one sample sequenced in a study of shared clonotypes between healthy human individuals. Here immunoSEQ multiplex PCR was the method, and the copy in TCRdb shows in-frame clones only, minus some. The table lists about 2 million clones, 85% to 95% of them singletons. Sequences were obtained from naive CD4+ T cells sorted from blood. Subset noted: CD45RA+ positively selected. Source of these receptors: a man aged 18 to 30 in good health.

This chain links TRBV18 with TRBJ2-7; TRBD2 matches at 7 bases. J lost 4 bases, V lost 8 bases, and 8 bases had no gene match. The germline V gene encodes CDR1 KGHSH and CDR2 LQKENI. This CDR3 is built from 13 residues. The CDR3 protein is CASAGTNNYEQYF. DNA of the CDR3: TGTGCCAGCGCCGGGACTAACAATTACGAGCAGTACTTC.

This clone came up once. V usage is TRBV30 and J usage is TRBJ1-4; no firm D call. Deletions cut 0 bases from V and 5 bases from J, with 10 bases between. This CDR3 region has 14 residues. Germline V lookup: CDR1 GTSNPN, CDR2 SVGIG (reference sequence). The CDR3 DNA is TGTGCCTGGAGTGTACTACAGCAAAATGAAAAACTGTTTTTT. Encoded protein: CAWSVLQQNEKLFF.

This chain connects TRBV6-6 to TRBJ2-2; D remains unclear. The CDR3 consists of 14 residues. V was pared by 1 base and J by 9 bases, with 12 bases between. Germline CDR1 MNHNY, CDR2 SVGAGI (reference sequence). CDR3 amino acids: CASSYLGIPRELFF. Written as DNA, the CDR3 is TGTGCCAGCAGTTACTTGGGTATTCCGAGGGAGCTGTTTTTT.

Of note for this clone: Different DNA sequences within this sample yield the same CDR3. The chain carries TRBV18 and TRBJ2-5; D is unclear. V was shortened by 3 bases and J by 3 bases, with 5 bases between the two germline ends. Germline CDR1 reads KGHSH; CDR2 reads LQKENI. This CDR3 has 12 amino acids. The CDR3 nucleotides read TGTGCCAGCTCACCGGGCGAAGAGACCCAGTACTTC. Its protein product is CASSPGEETQYF. Combining the CDR3 with reference TRBV18 and TRBJ2-5 gives the whole variable domain NAGVMQNPRHLVRRRGQEARLRCSPMKGHSHVYWYRQLPEEGLKFMVYLQKENIIDESGMPKERFSAEFPKEGPSILRIQQVVRGDSAAYFCASSPGEETQYFGPGTRLLVL.

This chain joins TRBV10-1 and TRBJ2-2; no definite D call. Between the trimmed V and J ends, which lost 2 bases and 2 bases, there was a span of 6 bases. Looked up from germline, CDR1 is WNHNN and CDR2 is SYGVQD (reference sequence). The length of the CDR3 is 14 residues. CDR3 protein: CASSEGSNTGELFF. Here the CDR3 DNA reads TGCGCCAGCAGTGAGGGCAGCAACACCGGGGAGCTGTTTTTT.

The V call is TRBV2, the J call TRBJ2-3; D is unclear. This CDR3 has 15 amino acids. CDR1 SNHLY and CDR2 FYNNEI come from the germline V gene. Trimming pared 1 base from V and 2 bases from J, leaving 10 bases between. CDR3 region: CASSEEGLFTDTQYF. The CDR3 DNA reads as TGTGCCAGCAGTGAAGAGGGATTGTTCACAGATACGCAGTATTTT.

Written as DNA, the CDR3 is TGTGCCATCAGTGAGTTATTCAGACAGGGAAAGGGGGATGAAGACACTGAAGCTTTCTTT. Protein product: CAISELFRQGKGDEDTEAFF. The chain recombines TRBV10-3 with TRBJ1-1; 7 bases agree with TRBD1. Trimming cost V 1 base and J 3 bases; bases outside gene matches: 20. The CDR3 totals 20 residues. CDR1 is ENHRY and CDR2 is SYGVKD in the germline V gene.

The genes are TRBV10-3 and TRBJ1-1; TRBD1 is a possible D gene (5 bases). The V end was cut by 4 bases, the J end by 3 bases, with 18 bases between. CDR1 and CDR2 from the germline V gene are ENHRY and SYGVKD. The CDR3 runs 16 residues. CDR3 in amino acids: CAISVTGQGIDTEAFF. As DNA, the CDR3 is TGTGCCATCAGTGTGACGGGGCAGGGTATCGACACTGAAGCTTTCTTT.

This rearrangement joins TRBV7-6 to TRBJ2-3; D might be TRBD1 (6 bases). Trimming removed 4 bases from V and 0 bases from J, with 20 bases in between. Germline lookup yields CDR1 SGHVS and CDR2 FNYEAQ. The length of the CDR3 is 18 residues. In DNA form, the CDR3 reads TGTGCCAGCAGCTCGCGTCCGACAGGTTTAGGGAGCACAGATACGCAGTATTTT. It is translated as CASSSRPTGLGSTDTQYF.

A remark on this clone: The same CDR3 also results from other DNA sequences found in this sample. The gene calls are TRBV5-1 and TRBJ1-3, with D tentatively TRBD1 (6 bases). There are 14 residues in the CDR3. Trimming removed 4 bases from V and 2 bases from J, with 10 bases in between. Per the germline V gene, CDR1 is SGHRS and CDR2 is YFSETQ. The chain's CDR3 is CASSGGGTGNTIYF. The CDR3, as DNA: TGCGCCAGCAGCGGAGGGGGAACTGGAAACACCATATATTTT.

The V call is TRBV27, the J call TRBJ1-2, with D tentatively TRBD1 (5 bases). Trimming took off 4 bases at V and 8 bases at J, with 11 bases between the two ends. CDR3 size: 12 residues. Germline V gives CDR1 MNHEY, CDR2 SMNVEV (reference sequence). The CDR3 DNA reads TGTGCCAGCAGTTCCCAGGGAGCGGGCTACACCTTC. Translating it yields CASSSQGAGYTF.

V gene TRBV30 combines with J gene TRBJ1-5; TRBD1 might be the D (5 bases). Germline V gene data show CDR1 as GTSNPN and CDR2 as SVGIG (reference sequence). The CDR3 runs 16 residues. Trimming left V 2 bases short and J 1 base short, with 15 bases between. Written as DNA, the CDR3 is TGTGCCTGGAGTCCGACCGGGGGTAGCAGCAATCAGCCCCAGCATTTT. It encodes CAWSPTGGSSNQPQHF.

The chain uses TRBV29-1 and TRBJ2-7, with D possibly TRBD1 on 6 matching bases. V shed 1 base and J shed 6 bases, with 13 bases lying between them. Germline assignment: CDR1 SQVTM and CDR2 ANQGSEA. This CDR3 has 13 residues. CDR3 sequence reads: CSVEGIQGGEQYF. Here the CDR3 DNA reads TGCAGCGTTGAAGGGATACAGGGTGGCGAGCAGTACTTC.

In its sample, this clone was seen once. V is TRBV29-1 and J is TRBJ2-7; 12 nucleotides align to TRBD1. Germline CDR1 reads SQVTM; CDR2 reads ANQGSEA. The CDR3 totals 15 residues. V was pared by 0 bases and J by 3 bases, with 3 bases of the junction left unmatched. The DNA of the CDR3 is TGCAGCGTTGAAGAGGGACAGGGGGCCTACTACGAGCAGTACTTC. It encodes CSVEEGQGAYYEQYF.

On this clone itself: Compared with germline, one end of the junction differs, possibly owing to a read error. This chain connects TRBV6-1 to TRBJ2-3; D remains unclear. There are 13 residues in the CDR3. The germline V gene encodes CDR1 MNHNS and CDR2 SASEGT. Here the CDR3 DNA reads TGTGCCAGCAGTCCAGGTCCTTTCCCGAATCGGAATTTT. The encoded protein is CASSPGPFPNRNF.

Regarding this clone: In the same sample, other DNA sequences code for this CDR3. This chain uses TRBV7-2 with TRBJ2-3, with 14 bases fitting TRBD2. There are 16 residues in the CDR3. V lost 5 bases, J lost 4 bases, and 5 bases stayed unmatched. The germline gives CDR1 SGHTA, CDR2 FQGNSA. The CDR3 DNA is TGTGCCAGCAGCCCAGGACTAGCGGGAGGCGCAGATACGCAGTATTTT. It codes for CASSPGLAGGADTQYF.

This chain joins TRBV27 and TRBJ1-2, with D uncertain. Trimming left V 8 bases short and J 2 bases short, with 21 bases between. The CDR3 length is 16 residues. Germline V gene sequence: CDR1 MNHEY, CDR2 SMNVEV (reference sequence). The CDR3 spells CASASHPAVGNYGYTF. The DNA for the CDR3 is TGTGCCAGCGCGTCCCATCCCGCAGTCGGCAACTATGGCTACACCTTC.

V gene TRBV6-6 combines with J gene TRBJ1-2, with TRBD1 matching over 10 bases. The ends lost 5 bases at V and 3 bases at J; junction bases unmatched: 6. Germline values: CDR1 MNHNY, CDR2 SVGAGI (reference sequence). This CDR3 is built from 15 residues. DNA for the CDR3: TGTGCCAGCAGTCCCGGACAGGGGGGGTACTATGGCTACACCTTC. It encodes CASSPGQGGYYGYTF.

The rearrangement joins TRBV27 to TRBJ2-7, with D perhaps being TRBD1 or TRBD2 (5 bases each). The CDR3 has 15 residues. The germline V gene has CDR1 MNHEY and CDR2 SMNVEV (reference sequence). V was trimmed by 6 bases and J by 9 bases, leaving 24 bases between them. The DNA of the CDR3 is TGTGCCAGCAGGCCTCGCCGGGACCAGGGCCTTTTGCAGTACTTC. This codes for CASRPRRDQGLLQYF.

About this clone itself: Other nucleotide sequences from this sample produce the same CDR3. The chain joins TRBV5-1 to TRBJ1-1; D is perhaps TRBD1 (5 bases). The CDR3 runs 14 residues. With 0 bases removed from V and 1 base from J, the gap between germline ends came to 7 bases. The V gene's germline CDR1 is SGHRS and CDR2 YFSETQ. The CDR3 nucleotides read TGCGCCAGCAGCTTGGAGGGGAGGAACACTGAAGCTTTCTTT. Translated: CASSLEGRNTEAFF.

This chain joins TRBV2 and TRBJ2-3; D tentatively fits TRBD1 or TRBD2 (5 bases each). V dropped 6 bases and J dropped 6 bases, with 13 bases sitting between them. The CDR3 consists of 13 residues. Germline CDR1 reads SNHLY; CDR2 reads FYNNEI. The CDR3 here is CASRGTNADTQYF. CDR3 coding DNA: TGTGCCAGCAGGGGGACCAACGCTGATACGCAGTATTTT.

The chain recombines TRBV30 with TRBJ2-3, with TRBD2 matching 11 bases. With 4 bases clipped from V and 9 bases from J, the junction kept 9 bases outside the gene matches. CDR3 length: 14 residues. Per the germline V gene, CDR1 is GTSNPN and CDR2 is SVGIG (reference sequence). The CDR3 loop reads CAWTRLAGSQTQYF. In nucleotides, the CDR3 is TGTGCCTGGACCAGACTAGCGGGGTCCCAGACGCAGTATTTT.

This chain joins TRBV29-1 and TRBJ1-2, with D maybe TRBD1 (6 bases). Germline CDR1 and CDR2: SQVTM and ANQGSEA. The CDR3 sequence is 12 residues long. Between the trimmed V and J ends, which lost 6 bases and 8 bases, there was a span of 16 bases. The CDR3 sequence: CSVTEGGYGYTF. CDR3 nucleotide sequence: TGCAGCGTCACCGAGGGGGGATACGGCTACACCTTC.

The J gene is TRBJ2-7, the V gene TRBV27, with D perhaps TRBD1 (5 bases). Germline-derived CDR1 and CDR2 are MNHEY and SMNVEV (reference sequence). The CDR3 spans 15 residues. V was cut by 0 bases and J by 3 bases, with 12 bases left in between. DNA of the CDR3: TGTGCCAGCAGTTTATCTTCCCCGGACATCTACGAGCAGTACTTC. As protein: CASSLSSPDIYEQYF.

With respect to this clone: This sample also contains other DNA sequences that code for the same CDR3. V gene TRBV5-1 combines with J gene TRBJ1-1, with D possibly matching TRBD1 (6 bases). V was pared by 0 bases and J by 5 bases, with 8 bases between. This CDR3 contains 13 residues. CDR1 and CDR2 from the germline V gene are SGHRS and YFSETQ. CDR3: CASSLGGGTEAFF. Written as DNA, the CDR3 is TGCGCCAGCAGCTTGGGAGGGGGAACTGAAGCTTTCTTT.